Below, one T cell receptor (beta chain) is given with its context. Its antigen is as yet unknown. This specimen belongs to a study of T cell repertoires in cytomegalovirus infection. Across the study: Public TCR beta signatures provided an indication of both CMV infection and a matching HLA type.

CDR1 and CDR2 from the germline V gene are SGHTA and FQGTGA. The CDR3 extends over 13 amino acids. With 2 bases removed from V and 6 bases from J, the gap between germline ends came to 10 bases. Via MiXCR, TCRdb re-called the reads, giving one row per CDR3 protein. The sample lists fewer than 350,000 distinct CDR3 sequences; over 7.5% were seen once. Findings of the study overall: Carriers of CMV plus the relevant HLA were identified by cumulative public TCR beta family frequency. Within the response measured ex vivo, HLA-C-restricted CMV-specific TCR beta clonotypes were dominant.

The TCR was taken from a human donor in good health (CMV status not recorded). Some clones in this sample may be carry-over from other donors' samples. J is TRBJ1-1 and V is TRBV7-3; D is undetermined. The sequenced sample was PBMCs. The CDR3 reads CASSLVWTSEAFF. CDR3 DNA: TGTGCCAGCAGCTTAGTTTGGACTTCTGAAGCTTTCTTT.